The rows below give T cell receptor beta chains drawn from one sample of a study of T-cell memory formation after mild COVID-19. TCRdb independently ran MiXCR on the 5' RACE reads; one entry per CDR3 protein. The repertoire consists of roughly 400,000 distinct CDR3 sequences, with around a sixth occurring once and the leading ten covering roughly 21%. The sequenced material came from PBMCs or a T cell subset sorted from them (not recorded which). Source of these receptors: a man between 18 and 29 years old who had mild COVID-19 (a few samples of this study predate the infection). Cell type and time point are not known. The CDR3 runs from the conserved cysteine through the conserved F or W. The D gene is left open where the match is weak. Clone size is shown for a subset of rows, as once, few, many or a class of expanded clone.

cdr3_length | clone_size | j_call | d_call | v_call | cdr3_aa | cdr3_nt
15 | few | TRBJ2-3 | TRBD2 | TRBV9 | CASSGPSGGADTQYF | TGTGCCAGCAGCGGACCTAGCGGGGGGGCAGATACGCAGTATTTT
12 | NA | TRBJ2-7 | TRBD2 | TRBV29-1 | CSVQEGGYEQYF | TGCAGCGTTCAGGAGGGAGGGTACGAGCAGTACTTC
12 | NA | TRBJ2-1 | NA | TRBV5-1 | CASSNPYNEQFF | TGCGCCAGCAGTAATCCGTACAATGAGCAGTTCTTC
14 | NA | TRBJ2-3 | NA | TRBV5-6 | CASSYRQVTDTQYF | TGTGCCAGCAGCTACCGACAGGTGACAGATACGCAGTATTTT
14 | NA | TRBJ1-2 | TRBD1 | TRBV7-9 | CASSLGGRGYGYTF | TGTGCCAGCAGCTTAGGAGGCAGGGGGTACGGCTACACCTTC
13 | few | TRBJ2-3 | TRBD2 | TRBV3-1 | CASSQGTSQTQYF | TGTGCCAGCAGCCAAGGGACTAGTCAGACGCAGTATTTT
15 | few | TRBJ2-1 | TRBD2 | TRBV4-1 | CASSHPAGGVNEQFF | TGCGCCAGCAGCCATCCCGCGGGGGGGGTAAATGAGCAGTTCTTC
14 | NA | TRBJ1-4 | TRBD1 | TRBV12-3/TRBV12-4 | CASSTGQVGEKLFF | TGTGCCAGCAGTACGGGACAGGTCGGAGAAAAACTGTTTTTT
13 | few | TRBJ1-1 | NA | TRBV29-1 | CSADGGVSLEAFF | TGCAGCGCAGATGGGGGGGTTTCCCTTGAAGCTTTCTTT
15 | many | TRBJ1-5 | NA | TRBV12-3/TRBV12-4 | CASSLGQSPDQPQHF | TGTGCCAGCAGTTTAGGGCAGTCCCCCGATCAGCCCCAGCATTTT
14 | NA | TRBJ1-1 | NA | TRBV4-3 | CASSQTQGGSEAFF | TGCGCCAGCAGCCAAACACAGGGAGGGTCTGAAGCTTTCTTT
16 | NA | TRBJ1-5 | NA | TRBV28 | CASSLGRGAEAQPQHF | TGTGCCAGCAGTTTAGGACGGGGGGCGGAAGCTCAGCCCCAGCATTTT